This T cell receptor (beta chain) was obtained from a study of OX40 agonist ivuxolimab in advanced cancers. Study background: Patients took ivuxolimab, an agonistic anti-OX40 (CD134) antibody.

With respect to this clone: What it binds is unknown.

People who had autoimmune disease history or systemic immunosuppression were excluded. Repertoires were generated with immunoSEQ multiplex PCR, while TCRdb's copy carries only in-frame clones and drops some. The data contain around 39,000 clones, approximately 80% of them singletons. General study results and limits: Some nonresponders additionally presented with little normalized T-cell clonal expansion.

The V gene lost 6 bases and the J gene lost 1 base, with 12 bases spanning the gap. Germline-derived CDR1 and CDR2 are MNHNY and SVGAGI (reference sequence). The CDR3 runs 14 residues. The sequencing used CD4+ or CD8+ T cells sorted from blood, collected in a trial of the OX40 agonist ivuxolimab. V and J are TRBV6-6 and TRBJ1-1; unclear D gene. The TCR was taken from an adult with an advanced solid tumor such as melanoma, head and neck, liver or kidney cancer. The chain's CDR3 is CASRQIHRNTEAFF. The CDR3 DNA follows: TGTGCCAGCAGGCAGATACACCGGAACACTGAAGCTTTCTTT.